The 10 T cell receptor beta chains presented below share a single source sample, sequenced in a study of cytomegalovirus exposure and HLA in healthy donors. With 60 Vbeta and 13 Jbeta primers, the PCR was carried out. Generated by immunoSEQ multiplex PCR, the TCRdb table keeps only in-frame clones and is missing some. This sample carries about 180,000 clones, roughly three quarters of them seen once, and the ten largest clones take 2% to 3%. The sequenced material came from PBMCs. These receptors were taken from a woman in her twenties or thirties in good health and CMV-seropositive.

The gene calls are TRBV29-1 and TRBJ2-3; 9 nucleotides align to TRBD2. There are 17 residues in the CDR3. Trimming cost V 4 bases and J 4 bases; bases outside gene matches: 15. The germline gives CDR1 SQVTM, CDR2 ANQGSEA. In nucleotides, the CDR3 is TGCAGCGTTGCAGAATCCGGGACTAGCTATATTCCAGATACGCAGTATTTT. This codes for CSVAESGTSYIPDTQYF.

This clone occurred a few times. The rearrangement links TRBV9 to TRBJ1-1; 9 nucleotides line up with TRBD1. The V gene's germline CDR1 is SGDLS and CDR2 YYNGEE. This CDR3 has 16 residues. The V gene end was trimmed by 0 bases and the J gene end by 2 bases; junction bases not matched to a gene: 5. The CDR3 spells CASSVGTGVGNTEAFF. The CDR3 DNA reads TGTGCCAGCAGCGTAGGGACAGGGGTGGGTAACACTGAAGCTTTCTTT. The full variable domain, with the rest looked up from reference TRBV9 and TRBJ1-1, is DSGVTQTPKHLITATGQRVTLRCSPRSGDLSVYWYQQSLDQGLQFLIQYYNGEERAKGNILERFSAQQFPDLHSELNLSSLELGDSALYFCASSVGTGVGNTEAFFGQGTRLTVV.

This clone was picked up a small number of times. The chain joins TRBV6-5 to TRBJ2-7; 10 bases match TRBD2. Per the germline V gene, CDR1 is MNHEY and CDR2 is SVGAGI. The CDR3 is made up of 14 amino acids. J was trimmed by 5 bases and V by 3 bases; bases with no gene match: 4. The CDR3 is CASSYLAGDHEQYF. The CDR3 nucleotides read TGTGCCAGCAGTTATCTAGCGGGGGACCACGAGCAGTACTTC.

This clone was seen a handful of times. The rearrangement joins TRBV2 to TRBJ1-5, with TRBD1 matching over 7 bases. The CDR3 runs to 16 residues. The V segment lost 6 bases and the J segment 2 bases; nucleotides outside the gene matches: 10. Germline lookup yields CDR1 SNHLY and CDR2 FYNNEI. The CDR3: CASRAHRGEGNQPQHF. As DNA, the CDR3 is TGTGCCAGCAGGGCCCACAGGGGAGAGGGCAATCAGCCCCAGCATTTT. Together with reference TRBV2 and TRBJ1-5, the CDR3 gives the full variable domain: EPEVTQTPSHQVTQMGQEVILRCVPISNHLYFYWYRQILGQKVEFLVSFYNNEISEKSEIFDDQFSVERPDGSNFTLKIRSTKLEDSAMYFCASRAHRGEGNQPQHFGDGTRLSIL.

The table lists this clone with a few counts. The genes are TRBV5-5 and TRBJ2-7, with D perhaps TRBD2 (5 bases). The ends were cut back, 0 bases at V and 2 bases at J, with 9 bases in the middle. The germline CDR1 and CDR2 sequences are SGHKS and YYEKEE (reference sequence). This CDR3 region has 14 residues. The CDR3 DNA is TGTGCCAGCAGCTTGGCCGTCGGGACCTACGAGCAGTACTTC. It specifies CASSLAVGTYEQYF.

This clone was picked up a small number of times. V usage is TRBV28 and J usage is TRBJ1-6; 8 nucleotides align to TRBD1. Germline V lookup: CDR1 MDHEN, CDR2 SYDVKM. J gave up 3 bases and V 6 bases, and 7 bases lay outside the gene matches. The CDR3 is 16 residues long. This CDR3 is CASSPLDRGYNSPLHF. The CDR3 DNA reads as TGTGCCAGCAGCCCCCTCGACAGGGGCTATAATTCACCCCTCCACTTT.

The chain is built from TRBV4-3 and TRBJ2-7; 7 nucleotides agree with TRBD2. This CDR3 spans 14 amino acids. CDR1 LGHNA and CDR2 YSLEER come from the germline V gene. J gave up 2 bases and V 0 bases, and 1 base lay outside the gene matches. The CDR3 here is CASSQESGTYEQYF. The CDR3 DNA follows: TGCGCCAGCAGCCAAGAGAGCGGGACCTACGAGCAGTACTTC.

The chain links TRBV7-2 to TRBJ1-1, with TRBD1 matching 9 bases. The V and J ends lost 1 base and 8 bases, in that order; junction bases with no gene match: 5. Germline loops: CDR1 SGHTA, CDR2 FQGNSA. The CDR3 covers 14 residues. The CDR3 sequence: CASSLGDRVMEAFF. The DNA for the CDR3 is TGTGCCAGCAGCTTAGGGGACAGGGTGATGGAAGCTTTCTTT.

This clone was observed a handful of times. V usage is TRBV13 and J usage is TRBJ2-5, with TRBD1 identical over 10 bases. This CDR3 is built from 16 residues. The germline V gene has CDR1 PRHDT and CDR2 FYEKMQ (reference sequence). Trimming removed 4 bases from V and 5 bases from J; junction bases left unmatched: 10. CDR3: CASSSNDRGRFETQYF. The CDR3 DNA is TGTGCCAGCAGCTCAAATGACAGGGGGCGGTTTGAGACCCAGTACTTC. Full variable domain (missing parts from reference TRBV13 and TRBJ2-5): AAGVIQSPRHLIKEKRETATLKCYPIPRHDTVYWYQQGPGQDPQFLISFYEKMQSDKGSIPDRFSAQQFSDYHSELNMSSLELGDSALYFCASSSNDRGRFETQYFGPGTRLLVL.

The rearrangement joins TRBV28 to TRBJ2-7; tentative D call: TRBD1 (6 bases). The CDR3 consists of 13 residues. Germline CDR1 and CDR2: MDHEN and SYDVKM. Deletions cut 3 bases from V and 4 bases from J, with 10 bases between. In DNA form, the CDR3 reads TGTGCCAGCAGTTTCGGGACATTTTACGAGCAGTACTTC. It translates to CASSFGTFYEQYF.